One T cell receptor beta chain is described in this entry. Its target is not known. The data stem from a study of cytomegalovirus exposure and HLA in healthy donors. Study details: Of all 400 or so donors who were genotyped, roughly 83% belonged to the Caucasian-associated ancestry cluster.

CDR1 SGHTA and CDR2 FQGTGA come from the germline V gene. The V gene lost 5 bases and the J gene lost 6 bases, with 14 bases spanning the gap. The CDR3 extends over 13 amino acids. Primers for the PCR totalled 60 Vbeta and 13 Jbeta. Measured with immunoSEQ multiplex PCR; TCRdb has only the in-frame clones, and not every one. This table lists around 25,000 clones. General study findings and limits: On later analysis, the bulk of CMV-associated TCR beta chains appeared to be HLA-restricted.

This rearrangement joins TRBV7-3 to TRBJ2-7, with D perhaps matching TRBD1 (6 bases). The sequenced sample consisted of PBMCs. This sequence was found in a male donor in good health and CMV-seropositive. CDR3 sequence: CASSARQGSEQYF. The DNA of the CDR3 is TGTGCCAGCAGCGCAAGGCAGGGGTCCGAGCAGTACTTC.